This T cell receptor (beta chain) was identified during a study of response to subunit inactivated influenza vaccine. The germline gives CDR1 SGDLS, CDR2 YYNGEE. This CDR3 contains 14 residues. Trimming at V came to 2 bases and at J to 6 bases, leaving 5 bases not matched to a gene. Study-wide findings and caveats: The authors put forward the suggestion that each seasonal influenza vaccination may bring in only a limited number of new T cells.

In TCRdb, the RT-PCR reads were re-called with MiXCR into one record per CDR3 protein. The sample gives under 950,000 distinct CDR3 sequences, less than 25% of which show up once; around 9.6% is in the top ten. As for this clonotype: As yet, its antigen is unknown.

V usage is TRBV9 and J usage is TRBJ2-3; 8 bases align to TRBD2. This receptor was taken from a man aged 45-65 years who received an inactivated influenza vaccine. The sequencing here drew on PBMCs from blood, taken about 5 days after vaccination. CDR3 sequence reads: CASSVAGRVDTQYF. CDR3 nucleotide sequence: TGTGCCAGCAGCGTGGCCGGGAGGGTGGATACGCAGTATTTT. Variable domain in full (rest from reference TRBV9 and TRBJ2-3): DSGVTQTPKHLITATGQRVTLRCSPRSGDLSVYWYQQSLDQGLQFLIQYYNGEERAKGNILERFSAQQFPDLHSELNLSSLELGDSALYFCASSVAGRVDTQYFGPGTRLTVL.